This TCR beta chain was recovered during a study of tumor and adjacent non-tumor tissue in lung cancer. Study information: Samples averaged roughly 4 million productive TCRbeta reads each.

No cell sorting was done before RNA was extracted from the tissue. Distant lung tissue was collected more than 3 cm away from the tumor edge. A modified ARM-PCR protocol with three rounds of nested PCR amplified TCRbeta. TCRdb used MiXCR to reprocess the multiplex PCR reads, holding one entry per CDR3 protein. The sample has over 35,000 distinct CDR3 sequences, more than 50% seen once. Findings and limits, study-wide: Compared with tumor, normal lung showed significantly lower TCR diversity.

The CDR3 has 14 residues. Germline CDR1 reads SEHNR; CDR2 reads FQNEAQ (reference sequence). Concerning this clonotype itself: Antigen: not known. This clone may be a read error of a much larger clone one base away.

Material: distant non-tumor lung tissue. This sequence joins TRBV7-9 and TRBJ2-5; possibly TRBD1 or TRBD2 for D (5 bases each). This TCR was recovered from a man aged 45-65 years with non-small cell lung cancer. CDR3 residues: CVSSRTPRGETQYF. The CDR3 nucleotides are TGTGTCAGCAGCCGGACCCCGAGGGGTGAGACCCAGTACTTC.